These T cell receptor beta chains were read from a single sample in a study of blood T cell repertoires in COVID-19. Generated by immunoSEQ multiplex PCR, the TCRdb table keeps only in-frame clones and is missing some. This repertoire shows about 200,000 clones, 75% to 95% found once; its top ten account for approximately 0.48%. Material for sequencing was peripheral blood. The receptors come from a man aged 45-65 years with acute or convalescent COVID-19. Each CDR3 is given with its conserved first and last residue. The D gene is left open where the match is weak. Some rows have no size entry. The others give once, few or many, or a class for an expanded clone.

V gene	J gene	D gene	clone size	CDR3 DNA	CDR3 protein
TRBV4-3	TRBJ1-1	TRBD1	-	TGCGCCAGCAGCCGGGACAGGATTAGGGACACTGAAGCTTTCTTT	CASSRDRIRDTEAFF
TRBV27	TRBJ1-4	TRBD1	-	TGTGCCAGCAGTCCCGGACAGGGAGGTCAGTGGGGCGAAAAACTGTTTTTT	CASSPGQGGQWGEKLFF
TRBV30	TRBJ2-1	-	once	TGTGCCTGGAGTGCCTTCTCCAGGGGTGAGCAGTTCTTC	CAWSAFSRGEQFF
TRBV11-2	TRBJ2-2	TRBD1	-	TGTGCCAGCAGCCTGGGACAGGGGGCTGAGACCGGGGAGCTGTTTTTT	CASSLGQGAETGELFF
TRBV7-2	TRBJ2-6	TRBD2	-	TGTGCCAGCAGCCCAAGGACTAGCGGGAGGGTTGCAGGGGCCAACGTCCTGACTTTC	CASSPRTSGRVAGANVLTF
TRBV12-3/TRBV12-4	TRBJ2-2	-	-	TGTGCCAGCCGGAGGGGGAACACCGGGGAGCTGTTTTTT	CASRRGNTGELFF
TRBV28	TRBJ2-7	-	-	TGTGCCAGCAGTTTAAGAGGGGACACATACGAGCAGTACTTC	CASSLRGDTYEQYF
TRBV7-2	TRBJ1-3	-	-	TGTGCCAGCAGCCCACGGACAGCGCGATCTGGAAACACCATATATTTT	CASSPRTARSGNTIYF
TRBV16	TRBJ1-5	TRBD1	once	TGTGCCAGCAGCCCCGGCGGGACAGGGCGCCATCAGCCCCAGCATTTT	CASSPGGTGRHQPQHF
TRBV28	TRBJ1-4	TRBD1	few	TGTGCCAGCAGTTTACCCGGCGGGACAGGGCCGTATGAAAAACTGTTTTTT	CASSLPGGTGPYEKLFF
TRBV6-5	TRBJ1-2	-	-	TGTGCCAGCAGTTACTCGATTCAGGCGTGGGGCTACACCTTC	CASSYSIQAWGYTF
TRBV14	TRBJ2-7	TRBD2	-	TGTGCCAGCAGCCCTTATAGCGGGAGTTTGGACGAGCAGTACTTC	CASSPYSGSLDEQYF
TRBV5-4	TRBJ2-7	-	few	TGTGCCAGCAGCATCTACTACGAGCAGTACTTC	CASSIYYEQYF
TRBV7-9	TRBJ1-1	-	once	TGTGCCAGCAGCCCGGCCCAGGGGCGCTCGGCTATGAACACTGAAGCTTTCTTT	CASSPAQGRSAMNTEAFF
TRBV7-3	TRBJ2-4	-	few	TGTGCCAGCAGCTTAACGGGCCCGAAGGACATTCAGTACTTC	CASSLTGPKDIQYF
TRBV25-1	TRBJ2-1	TRBD2	few	TGTGCCAGCAGTCAACTAGGGACTAGCGGGAACAATGAGCAGTTCTTC	CASSQLGTSGNNEQFF
TRBV29-1	TRBJ2-1	-	-	TGCAGCGTGCGCGGGCCACGGGATGAGCAGTTCTTC	CSVRGPRDEQFF
TRBV25-1	TRBJ2-7	TRBD2	-	TGTGCCAGCAGTGCTAGCGGACTAGCACCTTACGAGCAGTACTTC	CASSASGLAPYEQYF
TRBV28	TRBJ1-4	-	-	TGTGCCACCGGAGTAATTGAAAAACTGTTTTTT	CATGVIEKLFF
TRBV10-1	TRBJ2-7	-	-	TGCGCCAGCAGTGTGCGGCCAGGGGAATTGGTCCACGAGCAGTACTTC	CASSVRPGELVHEQYF
TRBV2	TRBJ2-7	-	-	TGTGCCAGCAGGGAGGGGGCGAAGGAGCAGTACTTC	CASREGAKEQYF
TRBV6-2/TRBV6-3	TRBJ2-5	-	-	TGTGCCAGCAGCCTACGACGGCAGGAGGGGTACCAAGAGACCCAGTACTTC	CASSLRRQEGYQETQYF
TRBV2	TRBJ2-3	-	once	TGTGCCAGCAGTGAAGGGCGGGCTACAGATACGCAGTATTTT	CASSEGRATDTQYF
TRBV18	TRBJ2-3	-	-	TGTGCCAGCTCACCACCGGTGAGAGGGATGGATACGCAGTATTTT	CASSPPVRGMDTQYF
TRBV27	TRBJ2-7	TRBD2	-	TGTGCCAGCACCCCTAGCGGGACAAGCTCCTACGAGCAGTACTTC	CASTPSGTSSYEQYF
TRBV30	TRBJ2-1	-	-	TGTGCCTGGATAGAGGGAAGGTACCCCTGGCAGTTCTTC	CAWIEGRYPWQFF
TRBV6-5	TRBJ1-6	-	-	TGTGCCAGCAGTTACTGGGGGGTTGATAATTCACCCCTCCACTTT	CASSYWGVDNSPLHF
TRBV3-1/TRBV3-2	TRBJ2-2	TRBD2	-	TGTGCCAGCAGCCAAGTCGGGAGGGCGGCCGGGGAGCTGTTTTTT	CASSQVGRAAGELFF
TRBV6-6	TRBJ2-7	-	-	TGTGCCAGCAGCCGCAGTCTCGCGGCGAGCTCCTACGAGCAGTACTTC	CASSRSLAASSYEQYF
TRBV19	TRBJ1-5	TRBD1	once	TGTGCCAGTGGCCCAGACAGGGATCCTCAGCCCCAGCATTTT	CASGPDRDPQPQHF
TRBV7-3	TRBJ1-6	-	-	TGTGCCACCTGGGCCCGTCTCTCTGGCTATAATTCACCCCTCCACTTT	CATWARLSGYNSPLHF
TRBV4-1	TRBJ2-5	-	-	TGCGCCAGCAGCCATGTACTGGGCAGTGAGACCCAGTACTTC	CASSHVLGSETQYF
TRBV11-2	TRBJ2-2	TRBD2	-	TGTGCCAGCAGCTTAGTCCCCAGGAGCGGGGGGGCCGGGGAGCTGTTTTTT	CASSLVPRSGGAGELFF
TRBV27	TRBJ1-2	TRBD1	-	TGTGCCAGCAGTTTCTGGCCGAACTACGAGACAGGGAATCATGGCTACACCTTC	CASSFWPNYETGNHGYTF
TRBV10-3	TRBJ2-7	TRBD2	-	TGTGCCATCAGTGAGTCGGTGACACCGGGGGAGGGCTACGAGCAGTACTTC	CAISESVTPGEGYEQYF
TRBV7-3	TRBJ2-3	TRBD2	-	TGTGCCAGCAGCCAAGTAGCGGGAGGCGGTACAGATACGCAGTATTTT	CASSQVAGGGTDTQYF
TRBV18	TRBJ2-1	TRBD2	-	TGTGCCAGCTCCGGACTAGCGGGGGACAATGAGCAGTTCTTC	CASSGLAGDNEQFF
TRBV18	TRBJ1-2	-	-	TGTGCCAGCTCACCGGGGGCAGGGGCCCTTGGCTACACCTTC	CASSPGAGALGYTF
TRBV2	TRBJ2-1	TRBD1	-	TGTGCCAGCAGCAGGGGGCTTGTAAGGAACAATGAGCAGTTCTTC	CASSRGLVRNNEQFF
TRBV5-1	TRBJ1-1	TRBD1	-	TGCGCCAGCAGCCCACAGGGGGGGGACACTGAAGCTTTCTTT	CASSPQGGDTEAFF
TRBV27	TRBJ1-2	-	-	TGTGCCAGCGGCCTAACCTCGGAGGGCTATGGCTACACCTTC	CASGLTSEGYGYTF
TRBV2	TRBJ1-3	-	-	TGTGCCAGCAGTGACCCAGTTGGGGGGGACAGAAACACCATATATTTT	CASSDPVGGDRNTIYF
TRBV7-3	TRBJ2-1	-	once	TGTGCCAGCAGTACGGGGAGTAGGGACAATGAGCAGTTCTTC	CASSTGSRDNEQFF
TRBV7-3	TRBJ2-1	TRBD2	-	TGTGCCAGCAGCTTAGGGAGCGGGAGGGTTGGGGCTGAGCAGTTCTTC	CASSLGSGRVGAEQFF
TRBV6-4	TRBJ2-2	TRBD2	-	TGTGCCAGCAGACTAGCGGGGAACGGGGAGCTGTTTTTT	CASRLAGNGELFF
TRBV13	TRBJ2-3	-	-	TGTGCCAGCAGCTTATGGGGCCGGAGCACAGATACGCAGTATTTT	CASSLWGRSTDTQYF
TRBV11-2	TRBJ1-5	-	-	TGTGCCAGCAGCTTAGGAAGCTTCCCTCAGCCCCAGCATTTT	CASSLGSFPQPQHF
TRBV7-2	TRBJ1-3	-	-	TGTGCCAGCAGCTTTTATACAGGAGTGGGAAACACCATATATTTT	CASSFYTGVGNTIYF
TRBV5-1	TRBJ1-4	-	-	TGCGCCAGCAGCCCCCGAGTAGTCGGGGAAAAACTGTTTTTT	CASSPRVVGEKLFF
TRBV28	TRBJ1-2	TRBD1	-	TGTGCCAGCAGTGGGACAGGGATGGTCTATGGCTACACCTTC	CASSGTGMVYGYTF
TRBV30	TRBJ2-3	TRBD2	-	TGTGCCTGGAGTGGATATCCGGGACTAGCGGGAGTTGGCACAGATACGCAGTATTTT	CAWSGYPGLAGVGTDTQYF
TRBV10-3	TRBJ1-3	TRBD1	few	TGTGCCACAGGCCCCCTTCCGACAGGGTCTGGAAACACCATATATTTT	CATGPLPTGSGNTIYF
TRBV12-5	TRBJ2-3	TRBD1	-	TGTGCTAGTGGTTTTGACAGGGGTACAGATACGCAGTATTTT	CASGFDRGTDTQYF
TRBV7-9	TRBJ1-4	TRBD1	-	TGTGCCAGCAGCTTGGACAGGGCAACTAATGAAAAACTGTTTTTT	CASSLDRATNEKLFF